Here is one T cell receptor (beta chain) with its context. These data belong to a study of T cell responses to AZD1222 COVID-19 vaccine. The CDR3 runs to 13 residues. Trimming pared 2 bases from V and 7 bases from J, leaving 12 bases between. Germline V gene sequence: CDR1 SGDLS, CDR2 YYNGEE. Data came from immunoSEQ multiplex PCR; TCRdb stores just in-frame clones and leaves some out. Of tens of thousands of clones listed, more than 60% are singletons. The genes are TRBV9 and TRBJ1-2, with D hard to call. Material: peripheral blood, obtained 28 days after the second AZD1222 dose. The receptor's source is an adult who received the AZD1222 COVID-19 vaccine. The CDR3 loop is CASSVDQAGGYTF. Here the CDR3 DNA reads TGTGCCAGCAGCGTTGACCAAGCTGGTGGCTACACCTTC.